What follows are 23 T cell receptor beta chains derived from one specimen sequenced in a study of T cell responses to AZD1222 COVID-19 vaccine. The method was immunoSEQ multiplex PCR; TCRdb's version includes in-frame clones alone and lacks a portion of them. The table shows about 140,000 clones, with roughly 90% occurring only once. Source: peripheral blood, taken on day 0 of AZD1222 vaccination. All receptors derive from an adult in good health.

V gene TRBV18 combines with J gene TRBJ2-3, with a tentative D call TRBD2 (5 bases). V was clipped by 2 bases and J by 4 bases, with 7 bases between them. This CDR3 has 13 residues. The germline gives CDR1 KGHSH, CDR2 LQKENI. CDR3 sequence: CASSPTSSDTQYF. The DNA for the CDR3 is TGTGCCAGCTCACCAACTAGTTCAGATACGCAGTATTTT. Based on the CDR3 plus reference TRBV18 and TRBJ2-3, the full variable domain is NAGVMQNPRHLVRRRGQEARLRCSPMKGHSHVYWYRQLPEEGLKFMVYLQKENIIDESGMPKERFSAEFPKEGPSILRIQQVVRGDSAAYFCASSPTSSDTQYFGPGTRLTVL.

The chain links TRBV18 to TRBJ2-3; D unresolved. V lost 2 bases to trimming and J lost 1 base, with 4 bases between them. Per germline, CDR1 KGHSH and CDR2 LQKENI. The CDR3 runs to 13 residues. The CDR3 reads CASSPIRTDTQYF. The DNA of the CDR3 is TGTGCCAGCTCACCAATCCGCACAGATACGCAGTATTTT.

V gene TRBV5-6 combines with J gene TRBJ2-5; D unclear. Germline assignment: CDR1 SGHDT and CDR2 YYEEEE. This CDR3 contains 12 residues. V shed 0 bases and J shed 5 bases, with 5 bases lying between them. CDR3 DNA sequence: TGTGCCAGCAGCTTGGAGGTCGAGACCCAGTACTTC. Translating it yields CASSLEVETQYF. Looking up the rest from reference TRBV5-6 and TRBJ2-5 gives the full variable domain: DAGVTQSPTHLIKTRGQQVTLRCSPKSGHDTVSWYQQALGQGPQFIFQYYEEEERQRGNFPDRFSGHQFPNYSSELNVNALLLGDSALYLCASSLEVETQYFGPGTRLLVL.

This clone occurred once. This chain joins TRBV5-1 and TRBJ1-2; maybe TRBD1 (5 bases). The germline gives CDR1 SGHRS, CDR2 YFSETQ. This CDR3 comprises 17 residues. Trimming stripped 4 bases from V and 5 bases from J, with 24 bases between. The CDR3 DNA sequence: TGCGCCAGCAGCCCGGGCCAGGGCTTCAGCCACCTATATGGCTACACCTTC. This codes for CASSPGQGFSHLYGYTF.

This chain links TRBV2 with TRBJ2-7; 8 nucleotides align to TRBD1. In germline, CDR1 is SNHLY, CDR2 FYNNEI. Germline trimming cut 6 bases from V and 4 bases from J; bases unmatched to any gene: 8. There are 14 residues in the CDR3. This chain's CDR3 is CASRRGQELYEQYF. CDR3 coding DNA: TGTGCCAGCAGGAGGGGACAGGAGTTATACGAGCAGTACTTC.

The gene calls are TRBV2 and TRBJ2-5, with TRBD2 matching over 14 bases. Germline-derived CDR1 and CDR2 are SNHLY and FYNNEI. This CDR3 contains 16 residues. After removal of 6 bases from V and 3 bases from J, the junction contained 6 bases not matched to a gene. The CDR3 spells CASSRLAGGREETQYF. DNA of the CDR3: TGTGCCAGCAGCAGACTAGCGGGAGGGAGAGAAGAGACCCAGTACTTC.

The rearrangement links TRBV29-1 to TRBJ2-1; TRBD1 agrees at 11 bases. V dropped 7 bases and J dropped 2; count of bases not matched to a gene: 16. The CDR3 spans 18 residues. CDR1 SQVTM and CDR2 ANQGSEA come from the germline V gene. The CDR3 DNA is TGCAGCGCTGGCCAGCACTGGTCGGGACAGGGGGCCTACAATGAGCAGTTCTTC. Protein product: CSAGQHWSGQGAYNEQFF.

V is TRBV7-8 and J is TRBJ2-5, with 12 bases fitting TRBD2. V lost 2 bases to trimming and J lost 5 bases; unmatched junction nucleotides: 0. The CDR3 loop spans 14 amino acids. In germline, CDR1 is SGHVS, CDR2 FQNEAQ. CDR3 DNA: TGTGCCAGCAGCTTACTAGCGGGGGGGGAGACCCAGTACTTC. Residues: CASSLLAGGETQYF. The full variable domain, with the rest looked up from reference TRBV7-8 and TRBJ2-5, is GAGVSQSPRYKVAKRGQDVALRCDPISGHVSLFWYQQALGQGPEFLTYFQNEAQLDKSGLPSDRFFAERPEGSVSTLKIQRTQQEDSAVYLCASSLLAGGETQYFGPGTRLLVL.

This chain uses TRBV6-1 with TRBJ2-5; 8 bases map to TRBD2. The V gene's germline CDR1 is MNHNS and CDR2 SASEGT. The V and J ends lost 4 bases and 4 bases, in that order; junction bases with no gene match: 11. The CDR3 extends over 16 amino acids. The CDR3 DNA follows: TGTGCCAGCAGTGGAAACGGGGGGGCTCTACCAGAGACCCAGTACTTC. Amino acid sequence: CASSGNGGALPETQYF.

The chain combines TRBV18 with TRBJ1-4; 8 bases fit TRBD1. Losses at the gene ends were 0 bases for V and 10 bases for J; bases not matched to a gene: 7. The germline V gene encodes CDR1 KGHSH and CDR2 LQKENI. The CDR3 spans 15 residues. Written as DNA, the CDR3 is TGTGCCAGCTCACCACCGGCAGGGGGCCAGGGAAAACTGTTTTTT. Encoded protein: CASSPPAGGQGKLFF.

This rearrangement joins TRBV27 to TRBJ1-5; D is unresolved. The CDR3 sequence is 15 residues long. The V end was cut by 5 bases, the J end by 3 bases, with 14 bases between. Germline V gene sequence: CDR1 MNHEY, CDR2 SMNVEV (reference sequence). CDR3 nucleotide sequence: TGTGCCAGCAGTCCGCCGTGGGCCTTCAATCAGCCCCAGCATTTT. Amino acids: CASSPPWAFNQPQHF.

The V gene is TRBV28, the J gene TRBJ1-2; D not resolved. The germline V gene encodes CDR1 MDHEN and CDR2 SYDVKM. This CDR3 contains 13 residues. The germline V and J ends were trimmed by 2 bases and 12 bases, with 16 bases remaining between them. CDR3 protein: CASSLTGREVDTF. Here the CDR3 DNA reads TGTGCCAGCAGTTTAACGGGTCGGGAGGTAGACACCTTC.

V is TRBV19 and J is TRBJ1-5; no firm D call. Germline V gives CDR1 LNHDA, CDR2 SQIVND (reference sequence). Trimming shortened V by 3 bases and J by 5 bases, and 8 bases separated the two germline ends. The CDR3 runs 13 residues. The CDR3 reads CASSMGRDQPQHF. The CDR3 DNA reads as TGTGCCAGTAGTATGGGGAGGGATCAGCCCCAGCATTTT.

V and J are TRBV18 and TRBJ1-6; TRBD1 matches at 7 bases. The germline V gene has CDR1 KGHSH and CDR2 LQKENI. V lost 4 bases, J lost 9 bases, and 9 bases stayed unmatched. This CDR3 spans 15 amino acids. In nucleotides, the CDR3 is TGTGCCAGCTCACGAACTGGACAGGCCCTTTCACCCCTCCACTTT. It codes for CASSRTGQALSPLHF.

This chain joins TRBV7-2 and TRBJ2-7, with TRBD2 identical over 7 bases. The CDR3 runs to 16 residues. V was clipped by 4 bases and J by 5 bases; unmatched bases: 14. Germline loops: CDR1 SGHTA, CDR2 FQGNSA. CDR3 in DNA: TGTGCCAGCAGCTCCCCGGGGCGGGGGTTAAGTAACGAGCAGTACTTC. Translated, it gives CASSSPGRGLSNEQYF.

The sample holds one count of this clone. J is TRBJ2-2 and V is TRBV7-2, with D tentatively TRBD2 (6 bases). The length of the CDR3 is 12 residues. Germline loops: CDR1 SGHTA, CDR2 FQGNSA. V lost 3 bases and J 9 bases, leaving 8 bases between the germline ends. The CDR3 protein is CASSFGRRELFF. The CDR3, as DNA: TGTGCCAGCAGCTTTGGGAGGAGGGAGCTGTTTTTT.

This chain joins TRBV6-6 and TRBJ1-6; 9 positions agree with TRBD1. The CDR3 length is 15 residues. Trimming at V came to 5 bases and at J to 10 bases, leaving 9 bases not matched to a gene. The V gene's germline CDR1 is MNHNY and CDR2 SVGAGI (reference sequence). CDR3 coding DNA: TGTGCCAGCAGTGCTCGGGACAGGGCAAACTCACCCCTCCACTTT. It is translated as CASSARDRANSPLHF.

This sequence joins TRBV4-1 and TRBJ2-7; 10 bases map to TRBD1. The V segment lost 4 bases and the J segment 0 bases; nucleotides outside the gene matches: 9. CDR1 is MGHRA, CDR2 YSYEKL, per germline. CDR3 length: 17 residues. CDR3 protein: CASSPGQGVAGSYEQYF. For the CDR3, the DNA is TGCGCCAGCAGCCCCGGACAGGGGGTGGCCGGCTCCTACGAGCAGTACTTC.

V gene TRBV7-9 combines with J gene TRBJ1-4; a weak D match, TRBD1 (6 bases). Trimming shortened V by 1 base and J by 7 bases, and 13 bases separated the two germline ends. The CDR3 consists of 15 residues. Germline V gene lookup returns CDR1 SEHNR and CDR2 FQNEAQ (reference sequence). CDR3 sequence: CASSLVGGVPEKLFF. DNA of the CDR3: TGTGCCAGCAGCTTAGTTGGGGGCGTACCTGAAAAACTGTTTTTT.

The chain has TRBV9 and TRBJ1-2; D possibly corresponds to TRBD1 (5 bases). Germline assignment: CDR1 SGDLS and CDR2 YYNGEE. The CDR3 totals 13 residues. Trimming took off 0 bases at V and 3 bases at J, with 6 bases between the two ends. The chain's CDR3 is CASSVAQDYGYTF. CDR3 nucleotide sequence: TGTGCCAGCAGCGTAGCACAGGACTATGGCTACACCTTC.

This sequence joins TRBV9 and TRBJ1-2; D remains unclear. CDR1 is SGDLS and CDR2 is YYNGEE in the germline V gene. Trimming left V 3 bases short and J 8 bases short, with 8 bases between. CDR3 length: 11 amino acids. The CDR3 bases are TGTGCCAGCAGCGCGACCGGGGGCTACACCTTC. Encoded protein: CASSATGGYTF.

V usage is TRBV24-1 and J usage is TRBJ1-1; D possibly corresponds to TRBD1 (5 bases). Trimming took off 2 bases at V and 8 bases at J, with 8 bases between the two ends. The CDR3 totals 12 residues. Germline values: CDR1 KGHDR, CDR2 SFDVKD. CDR3 sequence reads: CATSDWGEEAFF. In DNA, the CDR3 is TGTGCCACCAGTGATTGGGGGGAGGAAGCTTTCTTT.

This chain connects TRBV28 to TRBJ2-7; 9 bases are shared with TRBD1. Germline CDR1 MDHEN, CDR2 SYDVKM. The V segment lost 7 bases and the J segment 3 bases; nucleotides outside the gene matches: 13. The CDR3 consists of 16 residues. The CDR3 DNA follows: TGTGCCAGCACCCAAAGGGACGGACAGGGGCTCTACGAGCAGTACTTC. Amino acids: CASTQRDGQGLYEQYF.